Following are 25 T cell receptor beta chains from one sample sequenced in a study of OX40 agonist ivuxolimab in advanced cancers. Profiling relied on immunoSEQ multiplex PCR, and the TCRdb table lists in-frame clones only, not all of them. The table includes some 25,000 clones, nearly 80% detected once. This specimen consisted of CD4+ or CD8+ T cells sorted from blood, obtained in a trial of the OX40 agonist ivuxolimab. Receptors originate from an adult with an advanced solid tumor such as melanoma, head and neck, liver or kidney cancer.

This rearrangement joins TRBV30 to TRBJ2-4; possibly TRBD1 for D (6 bases). Trimming removed 2 bases at V and 0 bases at J, with 11 bases between. Germline CDR1 reads GTSNPN; CDR2 reads SVGIG (reference sequence). There are 15 residues in the CDR3. This CDR3 is CAWSQTGRAKNIQYF. CDR3 coding DNA: TGTGCCTGGAGTCAGACAGGTCGAGCCAAAAACATTCAGTACTTC. The complete variable domain, with remaining parts taken from reference TRBV30 and TRBJ2-4, reads SQTIHQWPATLVQPVGSPLSLECTVEGTSNPNLYWYRQAAGRGLQLLFYSVGIGQISSEVPQNLSASRPQDRQFILSSKKLLLSDSGFYLCAWSQTGRAKNIQYFGAGTRLSVL.

With regard to this clone: Its ends do not fully match the called genes, so a read error is possible. The chain carries TRBV5-1 and TRBJ2-7; 9 bases are a match to TRBD2. The CDR3 has 13 amino acids. Looked up from germline, CDR1 is SGHRS and CDR2 is YFSETQ. The CDR3 DNA reads TGTGCCAGCAGCTTGGGCGGGAGGGACGAGCAGTACTTC. As protein: CASSLGGRDEQYF.

The chain carries TRBV9 and TRBJ2-2; 7 nucleotides match TRBD1. CDR1 is SGDLS and CDR2 is YYNGEE in the germline V gene. This CDR3 comprises 14 residues. V lost 1 base, J lost 7 bases, and 4 bases stayed unmatched. The CDR3 loop reads CASSVTGEGGELFF. CDR3 in DNA: TGTGCCAGCAGCGTAACAGGGGAAGGCGGGGAGCTGTTTTTT.

This chain uses TRBV11-3 with TRBJ2-1; D is possibly TRBD1 (5 bases). Germline loops: CDR1 SGHNT, CDR2 YENEEA. V shed 2 bases and J shed 5 bases, with 7 bases lying between them. The CDR3 sequence is 13 residues long. The CDR3 region is CASSLQGDNEQFF. The CDR3 DNA is TGTGCCAGCAGCTTACAAGGGGACAATGAGCAGTTCTTC.

This clone was observed a single time. The chain has TRBV11-1 and TRBJ1-5; D perhaps matches TRBD1 (5 bases). Trimming cost V 0 bases and J 6 bases, with 6 bases left between them. Germline lookup yields CDR1 SGHAT and CDR2 FQDESV (reference sequence). This CDR3 contains 13 residues. CDR3 sequence: CASSLAGGQPQHF. The CDR3 DNA follows: TGTGCCAGCAGCTTAGCGGGGGGTCAGCCCCAGCATTTT.

Comments on this clone: Other DNA variants within this sample encode the same CDR3. This chain joins TRBV27 and TRBJ2-1; D gene uncertain. Germline CDR1 is MNHEY and CDR2 is SMNVEV (reference sequence). V lost 0 bases to trimming and J lost 2 bases, with 2 bases between them. The CDR3 runs to 13 residues. DNA of the CDR3: TGTGCCAGCAGTTTATCGACCTACAATGAGCAGTTCTTC. It specifies CASSLSTYNEQFF.

The rearrangement links TRBV18 to TRBJ2-5; 8 bases are a match to TRBD1. The CDR3 sequence is 14 residues long. The germline gives CDR1 KGHSH, CDR2 LQKENI. After removal of 3 bases from V and 5 bases from J, the junction contained 5 bases not matched to a gene. This CDR3 reads CASSPDRAEETQYF. CDR3 DNA: TGTGCCAGCTCACCGGACAGGGCGGAGGAGACCCAGTACTTC.

This rearrangement joins TRBV7-9 to TRBJ1-4, with D tentatively TRBD1 (5 bases). V was cut by 6 bases and J by 6 bases, with 20 bases left in between. Germline values: CDR1 SEHNR, CDR2 FQNEAQ (reference sequence). The CDR3 has 16 residues. CDR3 DNA sequence: TGTGCCAGCAGGCATTTGGGGCCACTGGGGGATGAAAAACTGTTTTTT. Protein sequence: CASRHLGPLGDEKLFF.

This clone occurred a few times. The V and J genes are TRBV27 and TRBJ2-1, with TRBD2 matching 11 bases. Per germline, CDR1 MNHEY and CDR2 SMNVEV (reference sequence). V lost 5 bases, J lost 4 bases, and 4 bases stayed unmatched. The CDR3 contains 15 residues. The CDR3 protein is CASSDLAGGYNEQFF. For the CDR3, the DNA is TGTGCCAGCAGTGACCTAGCGGGAGGTTACAATGAGCAGTTCTTC.

The rearrangement joins TRBV2 to TRBJ2-7; TRBD1 might be the D (6 bases). From germline, CDR1 is SNHLY and CDR2 FYNNEI. The V gene lost 3 bases and the J gene lost 7 bases, with 13 bases spanning the gap. This CDR3 has 13 amino acids. CDR3 residues: CASSDTGRGEQYF. DNA of the CDR3: TGTGCCAGCAGTGACACAGGGCGAGGGGAGCAGTACTTC.

The chain employs TRBV30 and TRBJ2-1; 9 positions agree with TRBD1. This CDR3 has 15 amino acids. V gave up 1 base and J gave up 5 bases; unmatched junction bases: 6. Germline CDR1 GTSNPN, CDR2 SVGIG (reference sequence). This CDR3 is CAWSGGDRAHNEQFF. In nucleotides, the CDR3 is TGTGCCTGGAGTGGGGGGGACAGGGCACACAATGAGCAGTTCTTC. Using reference TRBV30 and TRBJ2-1 for the parts outside the CDR3, the full variable domain is SQTIHQWPATLVQPVGSPLSLECTVEGTSNPNLYWYRQAAGRGLQLLFYSVGIGQISSEVPQNLSASRPQDRQFILSSKKLLLSDSGFYLCAWSGGDRAHNEQFFGPGTRLTVL.

The genes are TRBV25-1 and TRBJ1-5, with unresolved D. Germline assignment: CDR1 MGHDK and CDR2 SYGVNS. The CDR3 has 15 amino acids. Trimming pared 6 bases from V and 0 bases from J, leaving 12 bases between. CDR3 nucleotide sequence: TGTGCCAGCAGCCCTGGACGGCCTAGCAATCAGCCCCAGCATTTT. Translating gives CASSPGRPSNQPQHF.

The gene calls are TRBV7-6 and TRBJ1-4; unclear D gene. Trimming took off 7 bases at V and 8 bases at J, with 11 bases between the two ends. Per germline, CDR1 SGHVS and CDR2 FNYEAQ. The CDR3 is 12 amino acids. The CDR3, as DNA: TGTGCCAGCACTGAAAGCCAGGAAAAACTGTTTTTT. Translation: CASTESQEKLFF. Using reference TRBV7-6 and TRBJ1-4 for the parts outside the CDR3, the full variable domain is GAGVSQSPRYKVTKRGQDVALRCDPISGHVSLYWYRQALGQGPEFLTYFNYEAQQDKSGLPNDRFSAERPEGSISTLTIQRTEQRDSAMYRCASTESQEKLFFGSGTQLSVL.

This chain joins TRBV7-9 and TRBJ1-5, with D maybe TRBD1 (6 bases). This CDR3 has 16 residues. Germline values: CDR1 SEHNR, CDR2 FQNEAQ (reference sequence). V was shortened by 5 bases and J by 0 bases, with 14 bases between the two germline ends. In DNA, the CDR3 is TGTGCCAGCAGCCGGGCAGGGGATTATAGCAATCAGCCCCAGCATTTT. Translated: CASSRAGDYSNQPQHF.

V is TRBV7-8 and J is TRBJ2-1; tentative D call: TRBD2 (7 bases). Per germline, CDR1 SGHVS and CDR2 FQNEAQ. The CDR3 loop spans 13 amino acids. V was clipped by 0 bases and J by 12 bases, with 12 bases between them. The CDR3 reads CASSLARGGGQFF. The DNA for the CDR3 is TGTGCCAGCAGCTTAGCTAGAGGGGGGGGGCAGTTCTTC.

The V call is TRBV5-5, the J call TRBJ2-7; TRBD1 is a possible D gene (6 bases). V lost 3 bases and J 1 base, leaving 8 bases between the germline ends. The CDR3 spans 13 residues. Germline assignment: CDR1 SGHKS and CDR2 YYEKEE (reference sequence). This CDR3 reads CASSWTASYEQYF. CDR3 DNA: TGTGCCAGCAGCTGGACAGCTTCCTACGAGCAGTACTTC.

A note on this clone: The identical CDR3 is also encoded by other nucleotide sequences in the sample. This chain joins TRBV5-1 and TRBJ2-7; D may be TRBD1 (5 bases). Germline V gene lookup returns CDR1 SGHRS and CDR2 YFSETQ. The CDR3 is 13 amino acids. The V end was cut by 3 bases, the J end by 0 bases, with 7 bases between. The CDR3 here is CASSSDISYEQYF. The CDR3 nucleotides read TGCGCCAGCAGCTCGGACATCTCCTACGAGCAGTACTTC.

V gene TRBV7-2 combines with J gene TRBJ2-7, with D possibly being TRBD1 (6 bases). The CDR3 loop spans 15 amino acids. The germline V and J ends were trimmed by 1 base and 2 bases, with 12 bases remaining between them. Germline assignment: CDR1 SGHTA and CDR2 FQGNSA. The chain's CDR3 is CASSLGGRGPYEQYF. CDR3 nucleotide sequence: TGTGCCAGCAGCTTAGGGGGGCGCGGGCCCTACGAGCAGTACTTC.

The chain has TRBV10-3 and TRBJ2-7; tentatively, D is TRBD1 (5 bases). Trimming pared 7 bases from V and 2 bases from J, leaving 6 bases between. The CDR3 contains 11 residues. Germline V gene sequence: CDR1 ENHRY, CDR2 SYGVKD. CDR3 DNA sequence: TGTGCCATCATGGACACCTACGAGCAGTACTTC. Translating gives CAIMDTYEQYF.

The rearrangement uses TRBV19 and TRBJ1-2; no reliable D call. Trimming stripped 3 bases from V and 8 bases from J, with 13 bases between. Germline loops: CDR1 LNHDA, CDR2 SQIVND (reference sequence). The CDR3 covers 13 residues. The CDR3 DNA follows: TGTGCCAGTAGTATGAAATCAGCGAGGGGCTACACCTTC. The encoded protein is CASSMKSARGYTF. Based on the CDR3 plus reference TRBV19 and TRBJ1-2, the full variable domain is DGGITQSPKYLFRKEGQNVTLSCEQNLNHDAMYWYRQDPGQGLRLIYYSQIVNDFQKGDIAEGYSVSREKKESFPLTVTSAQKNPTAFYLCASSMKSARGYTFGSGTRLTVV.

This CDR3 is CASSLVKVNEQFF. In DNA, the CDR3 is TGTGCCAGCAGCTTGGTTAAGGTCAATGAGCAGTTCTTC. The chain couples TRBV5-5 to TRBJ2-1; no clear D. V lost 0 bases to trimming and J lost 6 bases, with 7 bases between them. From germline, CDR1 is SGHKS and CDR2 YYEKEE (reference sequence). The CDR3 has 13 amino acids.

This chain links TRBV14 with TRBJ1-4; no clear D gene. Germline CDR1 is SGHDN and CDR2 is FVKESK. Between the trimmed V and J ends, which lost 5 bases and 6 bases, there was a span of 22 bases. This CDR3 has 17 residues. CDR3 nucleotide sequence: TGTGCCAGCAGCGGATTCGGACCCCATGGACTCGATGAAAAACTGTTTTTT. Translation: CASSGFGPHGLDEKLFF.

V is TRBV5-6 and J is TRBJ1-4, with D unresolved. The germline V gene encodes CDR1 SGHDT and CDR2 YYEEEE. The ends were cut back, 3 bases at V and 4 bases at J, with 7 bases in the middle. The CDR3 spans 13 residues. The CDR3 coding sequence is TGTGCCAGCAGCTCCGGCGTTAATGAAAAACTGTTTTTT. Translated: CASSSGVNEKLFF.

This clone was picked up a small number of times. The chain links TRBV7-2 to TRBJ1-2; D is unresolved. Germline V gene lookup returns CDR1 SGHTA and CDR2 FQGNSA. This CDR3 comprises 15 residues. Trimming removed 1 base from V and 0 bases from J, with 9 bases in between. The CDR3 region has the DNA TGTGCCAGCAGCTTAGTCCCAGGCCCTAACTATGGCTACACCTTC. Translation: CASSLVPGPNYGYTF.

The chain couples TRBV30 to TRBJ2-1, with D tentatively TRBD1 (6 bases). The CDR3 sequence is 16 residues long. Germline V gene data show CDR1 as GTSNPN and CDR2 as SVGIG (reference sequence). The V end was cut by 4 bases, the J end by 4 bases, with 20 bases between. The CDR3 coding sequence is TGTGCCTGGAAACTCTCCAGGGGCGGACGGTACAATGAGCAGTTCTTC. This codes for CAWKLSRGGRYNEQFF.